This TCR beta chain was obtained from a study of cytomegalovirus exposure and HLA in healthy donors. PCR involved 60 Vbeta and 13 Jbeta primers. This table comes from immunoSEQ multiplex PCR, and its TCRdb copy is limited to in-frame clones, with some not included. The sample records 89,000 or so clones, around 77% being singletons. Looked up from germline, CDR1 is SGDLS and CDR2 is YYNGEE. This CDR3 comprises 14 residues. Deletions cut 3 bases from V and 3 bases from J, with 12 bases between. Study-wide results and caveats: It has been reported that TCR beta sequences accurately predicted the HLA-A and HLA-B alleles of most subjects. Earlier findings revealed that most TCR beta V segments proved productive either about 87% or about 30% of the time.

Note on this clone: Its antigen is currently unknown.

Material: PBMCs. The receptor was derived from a boy aged 5-17 years in good health and CMV-seronegative. The chain has TRBV9 and TRBJ1-2, with D tentatively TRBD1 (6 bases). The CDR3 loop reads CASSERRTDYGYTF. The CDR3 DNA sequence: TGTGCCAGCAGCGAGAGACGGACAGACTATGGCTACACCTTC.